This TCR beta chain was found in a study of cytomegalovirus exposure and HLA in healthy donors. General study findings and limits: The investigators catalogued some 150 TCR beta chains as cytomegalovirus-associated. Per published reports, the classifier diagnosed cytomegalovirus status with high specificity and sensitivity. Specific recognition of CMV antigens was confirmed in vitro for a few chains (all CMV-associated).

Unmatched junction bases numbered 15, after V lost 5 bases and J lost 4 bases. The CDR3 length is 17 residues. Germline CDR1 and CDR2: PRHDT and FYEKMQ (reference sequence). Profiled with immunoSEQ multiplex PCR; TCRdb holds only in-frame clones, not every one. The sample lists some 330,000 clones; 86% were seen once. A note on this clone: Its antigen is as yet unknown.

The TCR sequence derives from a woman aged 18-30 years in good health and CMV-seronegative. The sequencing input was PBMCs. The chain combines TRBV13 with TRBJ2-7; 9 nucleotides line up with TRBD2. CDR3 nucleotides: TGTGCCAGCAGCCCCCCGGTGCGAGCGGGAGGATTATACGAGCAGTACTTC. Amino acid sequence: CASSPPVRAGGLYEQYF.